This TCR beta chain was captured in a study of cytomegalovirus exposure and HLA in healthy donors. In the case of this clone: Its antigen is still unknown.

PCR primers comprised 60 Vbeta and 13 Jbeta primers. Generated by immunoSEQ multiplex PCR, the TCRdb table keeps only in-frame clones and is missing some. The repertoire consists of some 200,000 clones, with around 80% occurring once and the leading ten covering less than 3.5%. The CDR3 has 14 residues. Study-wide points: It was reported that the classifier diagnosed cytomegalovirus status with high specificity and sensitivity in both the original and validation cohorts. Cytomegalovirus-associated TCR beta chains were listed, numbering 150 to 200. In an earlier analysis, about 87% or about 30%: the productive usage of most TCR beta V segments. The authors later linked a missense DCLRE1C variant to TCR beta V- and J-gene trimming.

This TCR was recovered from a woman between 55 and 75 years old in good health and CMV-seropositive. The sample consisted of PBMCs. The chain recombines TRBV21-1 with TRBJ1-1; no DNA check was done on the table's D call, TRBD1. TRBV21-1 is noted as a pseudogene. CDR3 sequence reads: CASSRAPGFTEAFF. The CDR3 DNA reads TGTGCCAGCAGCCGGGCACCAGGGTTTACTGAAGCTTTCTTT.